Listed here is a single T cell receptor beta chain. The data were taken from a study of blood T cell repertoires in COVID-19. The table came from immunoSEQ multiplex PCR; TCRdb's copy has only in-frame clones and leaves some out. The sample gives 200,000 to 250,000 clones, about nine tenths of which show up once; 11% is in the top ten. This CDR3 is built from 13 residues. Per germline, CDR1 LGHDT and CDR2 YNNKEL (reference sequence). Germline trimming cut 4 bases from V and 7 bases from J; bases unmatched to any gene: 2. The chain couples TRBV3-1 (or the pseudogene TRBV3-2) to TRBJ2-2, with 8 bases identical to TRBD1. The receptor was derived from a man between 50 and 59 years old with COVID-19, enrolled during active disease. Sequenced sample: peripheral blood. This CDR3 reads CASSRGQGGELFF. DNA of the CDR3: TGTGCCAGCAGCCGCGGACAGGGCGGGGAGCTGTTTTTT.